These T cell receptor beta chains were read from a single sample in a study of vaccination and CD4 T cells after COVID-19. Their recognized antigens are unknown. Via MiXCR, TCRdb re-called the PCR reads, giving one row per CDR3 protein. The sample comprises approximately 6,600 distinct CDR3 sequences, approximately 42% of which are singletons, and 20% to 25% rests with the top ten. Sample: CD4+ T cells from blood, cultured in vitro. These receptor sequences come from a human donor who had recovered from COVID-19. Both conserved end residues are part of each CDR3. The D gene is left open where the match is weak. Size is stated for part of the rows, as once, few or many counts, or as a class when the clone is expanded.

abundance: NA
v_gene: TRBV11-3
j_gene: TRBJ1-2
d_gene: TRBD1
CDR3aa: CASSTHRRDRGDIRDYTF
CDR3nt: TGTGCCAGCAGCACACACCGGCGGGACAGGGGGGATATTCGGGACTACACCTTC

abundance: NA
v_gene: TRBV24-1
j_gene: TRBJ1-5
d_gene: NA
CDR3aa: CATRSGLNQPQHF
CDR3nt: TGTGCCACCCGATCGGGGCTCAATCAGCCCCAGCATTTT

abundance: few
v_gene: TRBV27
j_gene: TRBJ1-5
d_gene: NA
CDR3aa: CASSLKGAGNQPQHF
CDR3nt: TGTGCCAGCAGTTTAAAGGGTGCGGGCAATCAGCCCCAGCATTTT

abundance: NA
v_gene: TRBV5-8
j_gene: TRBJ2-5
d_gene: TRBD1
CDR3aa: CASNYRDSVSQETQYF
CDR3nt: TGTGCCAGCAACTACCGGGACAGCGTTAGTCAGGAGACCCAGTACTTC

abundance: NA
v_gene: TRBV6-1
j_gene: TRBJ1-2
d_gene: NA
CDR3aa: CASTTDGISYGYTF
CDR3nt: TGTGCCAGCACTACGGACGGAATCAGCTATGGCTACACCTTC

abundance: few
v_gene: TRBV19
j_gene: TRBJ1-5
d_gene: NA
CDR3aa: CASSIDLIQPQHF
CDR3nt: TGTGCCAGTAGTATAGATCTGATACAGCCCCAGCATTTT

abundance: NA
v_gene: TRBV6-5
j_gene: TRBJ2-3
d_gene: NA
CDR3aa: CASSSQSLTLSTDTQYF
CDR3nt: TGTGCCAGCAGTTCCCAATCCTTAACCTTGAGCACAGATACGCAGTATTTT

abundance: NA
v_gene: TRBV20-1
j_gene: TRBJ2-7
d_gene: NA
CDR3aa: CSARDLTSTAYEQYF
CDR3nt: TGCAGTGCTAGAGACCTGACTTCCACCGCCTACGAGCAGTACTTC

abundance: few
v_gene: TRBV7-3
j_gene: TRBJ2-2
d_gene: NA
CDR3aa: CASSLRGNTGELFF
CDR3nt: TGTGCCAGCAGCTTAAGAGGGAACACCGGGGAGCTGTTTTTT

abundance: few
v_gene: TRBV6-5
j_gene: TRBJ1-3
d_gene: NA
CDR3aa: CASSYAGLANTIYF
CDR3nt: TGTGCCAGCAGTTACGCAGGTTTAGCAAACACCATATATTTT

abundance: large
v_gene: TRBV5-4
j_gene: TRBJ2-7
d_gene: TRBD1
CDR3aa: CASSLGQVEQYF
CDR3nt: TGTGCCAGCAGCCTAGGACAGGTCGAGCAGTACTTC

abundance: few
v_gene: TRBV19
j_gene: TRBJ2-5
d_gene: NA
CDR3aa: CASAPGPGQQETQYF
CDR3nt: TGTGCCAGTGCCCCGGGACCGGGCCAACAAGAGACCCAGTACTTC

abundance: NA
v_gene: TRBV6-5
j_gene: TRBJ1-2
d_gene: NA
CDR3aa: CASSYSNGAYGYTF
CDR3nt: TGTGCCAGCAGTTACTCGAATGGGGCCTATGGCTACACCTTC

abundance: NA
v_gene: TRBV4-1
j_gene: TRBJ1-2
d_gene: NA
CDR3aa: CASSQDRNWGYGYTF
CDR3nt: TGCGCCAGCAGCCAAGACAGAAACTGGGGGTACGGCTACACCTTC

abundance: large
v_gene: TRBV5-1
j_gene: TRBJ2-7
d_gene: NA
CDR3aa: CASSVAGTRSYEQYF
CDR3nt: TGCGCCAGCAGCGTGGCCGGGACTCGATCCTACGAGCAGTACTTC

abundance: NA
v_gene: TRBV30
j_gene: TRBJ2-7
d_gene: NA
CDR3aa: CAWSGGFLYEQYF
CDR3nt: TGTGCCTGGAGCGGTGGTTTTCTCTACGAGCAGTACTTC

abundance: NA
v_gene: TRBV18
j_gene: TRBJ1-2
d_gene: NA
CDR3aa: CASSPQPGSNYGYTF
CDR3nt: TGTGCCAGCTCACCACAACCCGGGTCAAACTATGGCTACACCTTC

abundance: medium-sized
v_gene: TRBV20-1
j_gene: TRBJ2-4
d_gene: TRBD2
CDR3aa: CSAGLAHIQYF
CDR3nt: TGCAGTGCTGGACTAGCGCACATTCAGTACTTC

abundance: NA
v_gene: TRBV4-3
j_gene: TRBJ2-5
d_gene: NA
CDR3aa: CASSRQVQETQYF
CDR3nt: TGCGCCAGCAGCCGCCAGGTACAAGAGACCCAGTACTTC

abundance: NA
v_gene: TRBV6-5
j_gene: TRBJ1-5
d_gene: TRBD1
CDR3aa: CASSYVRGGFPGNQPQHF
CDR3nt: TGTGCCAGCAGTTACGTCAGGGGGGGTTTCCCGGGCAATCAGCCCCAGCATTTT

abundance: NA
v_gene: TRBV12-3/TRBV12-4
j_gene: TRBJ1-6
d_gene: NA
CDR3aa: CASREIGSSYNSPLHF
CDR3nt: TGTGCCAGCAGGGAAATCGGTAGCTCCTATAATTCACCCCTCCACTTT

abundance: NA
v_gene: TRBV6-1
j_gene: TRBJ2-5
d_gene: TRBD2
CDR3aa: CASRRGTSAQETQYF
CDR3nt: TGTGCCAGCAGGAGGGGGACTAGCGCACAAGAGACCCAGTACTTC

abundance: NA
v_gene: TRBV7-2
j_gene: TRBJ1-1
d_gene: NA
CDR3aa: CASSGASGSYREGAFF
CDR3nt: TGTGCCAGCAGCGGAGCCTCTGGGTCATACCGAGAGGGAGCTTTCTTT

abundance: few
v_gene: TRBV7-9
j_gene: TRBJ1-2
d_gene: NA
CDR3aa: CASSPSRGRDYGYTF
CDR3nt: TGTGCCAGCAGCCCATCCAGGGGACGGGACTATGGCTACACCTTC

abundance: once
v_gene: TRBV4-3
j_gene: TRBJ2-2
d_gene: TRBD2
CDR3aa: CASSQGWTSAGELFF
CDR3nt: TGCGCCAGCAGCCAAGGCTGGACTAGCGCCGGGGAGCTGTTTTTT

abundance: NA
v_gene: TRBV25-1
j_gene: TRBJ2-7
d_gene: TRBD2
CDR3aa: CASSGTSGPYEQYF
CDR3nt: TGTGCCAGCAGCGGGACTAGCGGACCGTACGAGCAGTACTTC

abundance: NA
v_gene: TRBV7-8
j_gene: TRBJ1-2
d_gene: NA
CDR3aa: CASSLRVVKGEFNYGYTF
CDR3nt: TGTGCCAGCAGCTTACGGGTGGTGAAGGGGGAGTTTAACTATGGCTACACCTTC

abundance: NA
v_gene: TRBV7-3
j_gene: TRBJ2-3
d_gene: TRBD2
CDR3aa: CASSLDGGADTQYF
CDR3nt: TGTGCCAGCAGCTTAGACGGGGGGGCAGATACGCAGTATTTT

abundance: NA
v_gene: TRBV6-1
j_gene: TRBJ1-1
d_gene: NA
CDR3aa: CASSRPGYSAEAFF
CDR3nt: TGTGCCAGCAGCCGTCCGGGGTATAGTGCTGAAGCTTTCTTT

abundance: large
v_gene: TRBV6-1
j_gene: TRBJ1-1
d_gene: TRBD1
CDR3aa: CASSQHPGQGIKEAFF
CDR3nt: TGTGCCAGCAGTCAGCATCCGGGACAGGGGATAAAGGAAGCTTTCTTT

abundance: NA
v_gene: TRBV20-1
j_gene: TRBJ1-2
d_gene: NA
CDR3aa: CSARDPVQGGYGYTF
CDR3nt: TGCAGTGCTAGAGATCCGGTTCAGGGCGGGTATGGCTACACCTTC

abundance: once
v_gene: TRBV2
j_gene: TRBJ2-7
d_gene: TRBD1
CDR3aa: CASSGDRGDYEQYF
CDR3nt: TGTGCCAGCAGTGGAGACAGGGGGGACTACGAGCAGTACTTC

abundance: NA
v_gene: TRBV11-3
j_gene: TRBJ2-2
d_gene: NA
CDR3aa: CASSLTTNTGELFF
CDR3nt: TGTGCCAGCAGCTTGACAACAAACACCGGGGAGCTGTTTTTT

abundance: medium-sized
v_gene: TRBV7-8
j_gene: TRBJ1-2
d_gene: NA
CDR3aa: CASSLGWTYGYTF
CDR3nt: TGTGCCAGCAGCTTAGGATGGACCTATGGCTACACCTTC